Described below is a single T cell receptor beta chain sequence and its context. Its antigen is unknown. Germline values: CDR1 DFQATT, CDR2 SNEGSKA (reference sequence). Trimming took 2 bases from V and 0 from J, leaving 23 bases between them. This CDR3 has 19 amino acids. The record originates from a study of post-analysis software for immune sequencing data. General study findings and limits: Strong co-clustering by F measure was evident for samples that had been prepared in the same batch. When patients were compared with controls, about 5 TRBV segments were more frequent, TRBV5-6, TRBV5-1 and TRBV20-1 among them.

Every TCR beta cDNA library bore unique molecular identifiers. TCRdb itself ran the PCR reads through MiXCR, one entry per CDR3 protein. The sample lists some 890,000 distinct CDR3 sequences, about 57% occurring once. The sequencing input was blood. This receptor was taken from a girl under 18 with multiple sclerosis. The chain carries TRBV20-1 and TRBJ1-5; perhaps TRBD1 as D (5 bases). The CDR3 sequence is CSARPPFATGRDSNQPQHF. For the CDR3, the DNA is TGCAGTGCTAGACCCCCCTTTGCAACGGGCAGGGATAGCAATCAGCCCCAGCATTTT.